This is a list of T cell receptor beta chains from one sample in a study of blood T cells in healthy people across ages. MiXCR, applied by TCRdb to the 5' RACE reads, yields one record per CDR3 protein. This sample has over 950,000 distinct CDR3 sequences, with 51% found just once. Sequenced sample: blood. These receptors were obtained from a woman aged 60 to 75 in good health. Each CDR3 is given with its conserved first and last residue. Fields, in order: clone size, V gene, J gene, D gene, CDR3 DNA, CDR3 protein. The D gene is left open where the match is weak. The listing skips clone size in some rows; elsewhere it reads once, few, many or a size class.

>-|TRBV9|TRBJ1-1|-
TGTGCCAGCAGCGTTGAACAGGGTAGGGACACTGAAGCTTTCTTT
CASSVEQGRDTEAFF
>-|TRBV7-9|TRBJ2-7|TRBD1
TGTGCCAGCAGCTTTGGGGGACAGGGCTACGGGCAGTACTTC
CASSFGGQGYGQYF
>-|TRBV5-1|TRBJ2-3|TRBD2
TGCGCCAGCAGCCGAAGCGGGAGCAAGTTAGATACGCAGTATTTT
CASSRSGSKLDTQYF
>-|TRBV27|TRBJ2-4|-
TGTGCCAGCAGGGGACTTTCCAAAAACATTCAGTACTTC
CASRGLSKNIQYF
>few|TRBV12-3/TRBV12-4|TRBJ2-5|TRBD2
TGTGCCAGCAGTTTACCCGGGACTAGCGGACAAGAGACCCAGTACTTC
CASSLPGTSGQETQYF
>-|TRBV12-3/TRBV12-4|TRBJ2-3|-
TGTGCCAGCAGCCAGGTCCATACGCAGTATTTT
CASSQVHTQYF
>-|TRBV20-1|TRBJ2-5|-
TGCAGTGCTAGAGTTAGTAGGGAGACCCAGTACTTC
CSARVSRETQYF
>-|TRBV5-1|TRBJ2-7|-
TGCGCCAGCAGCTTGGTACAGGATTTCTACGAGCAGTACTTC
CASSLVQDFYEQYF
>-|TRBV10-2|TRBJ2-7|-
TGCGCCAGCGGTAGCCTTCTCCTATGGTACGAGCAGTACTTC
CASGSLLLWYEQYF
>-|TRBV7-2|TRBJ1-2|-
TGTGCCAGCAGCTTGTCGTCCCGAAGCGCTGGCTACACCTTC
CASSLSSRSAGYTF
>-|TRBV12-3/TRBV12-4|TRBJ2-7|TRBD2
TGTGCCAGCAGTACAGATAGCGGGACCCTTAACGAGCAGTACTTC
CASSTDSGTLNEQYF
>-|TRBV5-5|TRBJ2-6|TRBD1
TGTGCCAGCAGCTCGACAGGGGGCGATGCCGGGGCCAACGTCCTGACTTTC
CASSSTGGDAGANVLTF
>-|TRBV18|TRBJ2-7|TRBD2
TGTGCCAGCTCAACTAGCGGGAGAGCTTACTCCTACGAGCAGTACTTC
CASSTSGRAYSYEQYF
>-|TRBV7-2|TRBJ2-1|-
TGTGCCAGCAGCCCACCCACCTGCAATGAGCAGTTCTTC
CASSPPTCNEQFF
>-|TRBV12-3/TRBV12-4|TRBJ2-6|TRBD1
TGTGCCAGTTTGGAGGGACAGGGTTGGTCTGGGGCCAACGTCCTGACTTTC
CASLEGQGWSGANVLTF
>-|TRBV4-1|TRBJ2-1|-
TGCGCCAGCAGCCACGACAGGCCCCTCGGGGAGGAGCAGTTCTTC
CASSHDRPLGEEQFF
>few|TRBV2|TRBJ2-3|-
TGTGCCAGCAGTGAAGCATTAGGCCTATCGGTTGGGGATACGCAGTATTTT
CASSEALGLSVGDTQYF
>few|TRBV25-1|TRBJ2-3|TRBD2
TGTGCCAGCAGTGAATTGGCGGGGGGCCCTGATACGCAGTATTTT
CASSELAGGPDTQYF
>few|TRBV9|TRBJ2-3|-
TGTGCCAGCACCCCCCCAGTTAGCACAGATACGCAGTATTTT
CASTPPVSTDTQYF
>few|TRBV6-2/TRBV6-3|TRBJ2-1|TRBD2
TGTGCCAGCTGTGTAGCGGGCCTTTACAATGAGCAGTTCTTC
CASCVAGLYNEQFF
>-|TRBV20-1|TRBJ2-3|-
TGCAGTGTTAGGCAAAATTCTAGGGATACGCAGTATTTT
CSVRQNSRDTQYF
>-|TRBV20-1|TRBJ1-2|-
TGCAGTGCTAGAGATGGGCGGTTCCCCTCTAACTATGGCTACACCTTC
CSARDGRFPSNYGYTF
>-|TRBV3-1|TRBJ2-3|TRBD2
TGTGCCAGCAGCCCTCTCGGGGGGTCAGATACGCAGTATTTT
CASSPLGGSDTQYF
>few|TRBV7-9|TRBJ1-2|-
TGTGCCAGCAGCTTAGAGAGTGGCTACACCTTC
CASSLESGYTF
>few|TRBV12-3/TRBV12-4|TRBJ2-6|-
TGTGCCAGCAGATGGGGGGCCAACGTCCTGACTTTC
CASRWGANVLTF
>-|TRBV28|TRBJ2-7|TRBD1
TGTGCCAGCAGTTCCCCCGGGACAGGGTTTGTCGAGCAGTACTTC
CASSSPGTGFVEQYF
>few|TRBV28|TRBJ1-5|-
TGTGCCAGCAGTTTGTTCCGGGATGGCAATCAGCCCCAGCATTTT
CASSLFRDGNQPQHF
>-|TRBV20-1|TRBJ2-2|TRBD2
TGCAGTGCTAGAGTCGGGGGGAGGGCCACCGGGGAGCTGTTTTTT
CSARVGGRATGELFF
>few|TRBV2|TRBJ1-2|-
TGTGCCAGCAGTGAGCGGCAGGGAATAGATGGCTACACCTTC
CASSERQGIDGYTF
>few|TRBV13|TRBJ2-3|-
TGTGCCAGCAGCTCGTCCTTGAGACAGAGCACAGATACGCAGTATTTT
CASSSSLRQSTDTQYF
>-|TRBV28|TRBJ2-1|-
TGTGCCAGCAGCGGTCAGCTTACAGGGCTTGGGCCCTACAATGAGCAGTTCTTC
CASSGQLTGLGPYNEQFF
>-|TRBV4-3|TRBJ1-2|-
TGCGCCAGCAGCTTGAGGGGCGGGGGAAACTATGGCTACACCTTC
CASSLRGGGNYGYTF
>few|TRBV29-1|TRBJ2-3|-
TGCAGCGTTGAATCGGGGAAAGTTAGCACAGATACGCAGTATTTT
CSVESGKVSTDTQYF
>-|TRBV6-1|TRBJ2-1|TRBD2
TGTGCCAGCAGTGAGAGAGTAGCGGGTTGGGATGAGCAGTTCTTC
CASSERVAGWDEQFF
>-|TRBV6-6|TRBJ1-2|-
TGTGCCAGCAGTTACCAACAGGGAACGGCTGGCTACACCTTC
CASSYQQGTAGYTF
>-|TRBV27|TRBJ2-7|-
TGTGCCAGCACCTCACACACACCAGGAGACCCATACTACGAGCAGTACTTC
CASTSHTPGDPYYEQYF
>few|TRBV2|TRBJ2-7|TRBD1
TGTGCCAGCAGTGGATTGTTTGAAGGGGACAGGGCCTACGAGCAGTACTTC
CASSGLFEGDRAYEQYF
>-|TRBV3-1|TRBJ2-7|TRBD2
TGTGCCAGCAGCCAAAAGGGGACTATCTCCTACGAGCAGTACTTC
CASSQKGTISYEQYF
>few|TRBV29-1|TRBJ2-1|-
TGCAGCGCCACCCGACCGCCCTCCTACAATGAGCAGTTCTTC
CSATRPPSYNEQFF
>-|TRBV20-1|TRBJ2-7|TRBD2
TGCAGTGCCAACCCGGGACTAGCGAGCTCCTACGAGCAGTACTTC
CSANPGLASSYEQYF
>-|TRBV27|TRBJ2-1|TRBD2
TGTGCCGGCAGTTCCCTCCCTCTAGCGGCCTACAATGAGCAGTTCTTC
CAGSSLPLAAYNEQFF
>few|TRBV6-2/TRBV6-3|TRBJ2-3|-
TGTGCCAGCAGTTACTCGAGTACCCTGACCTCAGATACGCAGTATTTT
CASSYSSTLTSDTQYF
>-|TRBV5-5|TRBJ2-1|-
TGTGCCAGCAGCTTGGTAGCGAACTGGCACAAGAACAATGAGCAGTTCTTC
CASSLVANWHKNNEQFF
>-|TRBV6-2/TRBV6-3|TRBJ2-1|-
TGTGCCAGCAGTTGGCGGGAAAGGTACAATGAGCAGTTCTTC
CASSWRERYNEQFF
>-|TRBV12-3/TRBV12-4|TRBJ2-1|-
TGTGCCAGCAGCAATAGGGGCCCTGAGAATGAGCAGTTCTTC
CASSNRGPENEQFF
>-|TRBV15|TRBJ2-3|TRBD2
TGTGCCACCAGCCCTAGCGGGAGGACAGATACGCAGTATTTT
CATSPSGRTDTQYF
>-|TRBV20-1|TRBJ2-7|-
TGCAGTGCTAGAGAGGGGGGAAACCCCTACGAGCAGTACTTC
CSAREGGNPYEQYF
>-|TRBV7-9|TRBJ2-1|-
TGTGCCAGCAGCTTACGGATGGACAACTACAATGAGCAGTTCTTC
CASSLRMDNYNEQFF
>few|TRBV15|TRBJ2-4|-
TGTGCCACCAGCAGAGCGTCCAGGGGTGGAGACATTCAGTACTTC
CATSRASRGGDIQYF
>-|TRBV7-9|TRBJ2-7|TRBD2
TGTGCCAGCAGCCCGCGACTAGCGGGAGTCGAGCAGTACTTC
CASSPRLAGVEQYF
>-|TRBV7-9|TRBJ2-6|-
TGTGCCAGCAGCCGCGAGGCCAACGTCCTGACTTTC
CASSREANVLTF
>-|TRBV19|TRBJ2-3|TRBD2
TGTGCCAGTAGTGCCTGGACTAGCGCCACAGATACGCAGTATTTT
CASSAWTSATDTQYF
>-|TRBV6-1|TRBJ2-7|-
TGTGCCAGCAGTCCTTGGGGTCCGACCTCCTACGAGCAGTACTTC
CASSPWGPTSYEQYF
>-|TRBV28|TRBJ2-6|TRBD1
TGTGCCAGCAGTTTATACAGGGGCCAATTACACTCTGGGGCCAACGTCCTGACTTTC
CASSLYRGQLHSGANVLTF
>few|TRBV27|TRBJ2-1|TRBD2
TGTGCCAGTTCAGATACCAGGGCTAGCGGGCAGTTCTTC
CASSDTRASGQFF